This is a list of T cell receptor beta chains from one sample in a study of blood T cell repertoires in COVID-19. Clones were read by immunoSEQ multiplex PCR, and TCRdb kept only the in-frame ones, dropping some. The table includes tens of thousands of clones, around four fifths detected once. What was sequenced was peripheral blood. The receptor set was obtained from a man between 65 and 79 years old with acute or convalescent COVID-19. CDR3s include the opening cysteine and the closing phenylalanine or tryptophan. The D gene is left open where the match is weak. Only some rows state a clone size, as once, few, many or a class for expanded clones.

TRBV2	once	15	TRBJ2-5	-	TGTGCCAGCAGTCGAATGGGGCCGACCCAAGAGACCCAGTACTTC	CASSRMGPTQETQYF
TRBV5-6	-	16	TRBJ2-1	TRBD1	TGTGCCAGCAGCTCGACCGGGACAGGGACCAACAATGAGCAGTTCTTC	CASSSTGTGTNNEQFF
TRBV7-8	-	13	TRBJ2-7	-	TGTGCCAGCAGCCTGCAGGCAGCAGGCGAGCAGTACTTC	CASSLQAAGEQYF
TRBV12-3/TRBV12-4	-	13	TRBJ2-7	-	TGTGCCAGCAAAAGGGGGAGTTATTTCGAGCAGTACTTC	CASKRGSYFEQYF
TRBV5-4	-	15	TRBJ2-1	TRBD1	TGTGCCAGCAGCCCATCCGGGACAGGTCCTGAATGGCAGTTCTTC	CASSPSGTGPEWQFF
TRBV28	-	11	TRBJ2-7	-	TGTGCCAGCAGTTACAGCCACGAGCAGTACTTC	CASSYSHEQYF
TRBV28	-	12	TRBJ2-3	TRBD2	TGTGCCAGCAGTTTAGGGGGACTAGCGCCGTATTTT	CASSLGGLAPYF
TRBV19	-	18	TRBJ2-1	TRBD2	TGTGCCAGTAGTTTCCTCCCGATAGCGGGGGGCCCCCGATTTGAGCAGTTCTTC	CASSFLPIAGGPRFEQFF
TRBV9	-	13	TRBJ1-1	-	TGTGCCAGCAGCGTAGCCGTCTCGACTGAAGCTTTCTTT	CASSVAVSTEAFF
TRBV11-2	-	17	TRBJ2-1	-	TGTGCCAGCAGCTTAGGAAAGCTAGGATCAGCCTACAATGAGCAGTTCTTC	CASSLGKLGSAYNEQFF
TRBV12-5	-	19	TRBJ2-1	-	TGTGCTAGTGGTTTGGTGATCAGGGCCGTCCGAGCGACCTACAATGAGCAGTTCTTC	CASGLVIRAVRATYNEQFF
TRBV2	-	12	TRBJ1-2	-	TGTGCCAGCAAGGACACGCACTATGGCTACACCTTC	CASKDTHYGYTF
TRBV11-2	few	15	TRBJ2-7	-	TGTGCCAGCAGCTTACGGGACTCCGGCTTCTACGAGCAGTACTTC	CASSLRDSGFYEQYF
TRBV11-2	-	14	TRBJ2-2	-	TGTGCCAGCAGCTCAAACAGGGCCACCGGGGAGCTGTTTTTT	CASSSNRATGELFF
TRBV6-4	-	16	TRBJ2-2	-	TGTGCCAGCAGTGCCCGGGCGGGGTCCTTAACCGGGGAGCTGTTTTTT	CASSARAGSLTGELFF
TRBV7-3	-	13	TRBJ2-5	TRBD1	TGTGCCAGCAGCCCCCTGACAGGGGAGACCCAGTACTTC	CASSPLTGETQYF